The 16 T cell receptor beta chains reported below all come from one sample, sequenced in a study of CD8 T cells in Susac syndrome. RNA totalling 0.5 to 1 ug underwent reverse transcription with random hexamers. A single record per CDR3 protein comes from TCRdb applying MiXCR to the immunoSEQ multiplex PCR reads. The data contain about 100,000 distinct CDR3 sequences, around 95% of them singletons. Sequencing was performed on CD8+ T cells from PBMCs. Receptor source: a human donor with Susac syndrome.

The chain employs TRBV5-1 and TRBJ2-3, with D unresolved. The CDR3 spans 13 residues. V gave up 4 bases and J gave up 5 bases, with 11 bases separating them. In germline, CDR1 is SGHRS, CDR2 YFSETQ. CDR3 nucleotides: TGCGCCAGCAGCCCCCAAGCCATAGATACGCAGTATTTT. Its translation is CASSPQAIDTQYF.

This clonotype was detected only once. This rearrangement joins TRBV29-1 to TRBJ1-4; D is possibly TRBD1 (5 bases). Germline V gene sequence: CDR1 SQVTM, CDR2 ANQGSEA. This CDR3 contains 15 residues. Trimming removed 0 bases at V and 13 bases at J, with 21 bases between. The CDR3 sequence is CSVEDPGDVESGLFF. CDR3 DNA: TGCAGCGTTGAAGATCCCGGGGACGTTGAATCAGGACTGTTTTTT.

This chain uses TRBV15 with TRBJ2-3; possible D gene TRBD1, 6 bases. V gave up 8 bases and J gave up 0 bases, with 12 bases separating them. The CDR3 has 14 amino acids. Germline loops: CDR1 LNHNV, CDR2 YYDKDF (reference sequence). CDR3 DNA sequence: TGTGCCACCGGGACAACCGCTAGCACAGATACGCAGTATTTT. Encoded protein: CATGTTASTDTQYF. Full variable domain (rest looked up from reference TRBV15 and TRBJ2-3): DAMVIQNPRYQVTQFGKPVTLSCSQTLNHNVMYWYQQKSSQAPKLLFHYYDKDFNNEADTPDNFQSRRPNTSFCFLDIRSPGLGDTAMYLCATGTTASTDTQYFGPGTRLTVL.

The V gene is TRBV4-1, the J gene TRBJ2-7; 11 bases are shared with TRBD2. The germline CDR1 and CDR2 sequences are MGHRA and YSYEKL. The CDR3 is made up of 15 amino acids. V dropped 2 bases and J dropped 5; count of bases not matched to a gene: 5. The CDR3 DNA reads TGCGCCAGCAGCCAATTATTAGCGGGAGGGAACGAGCAGTACTTC. The encoded protein is CASSQLLAGGNEQYF.

The chain joins TRBV7-9 to TRBJ1-1, with 7 bases that match TRBD1. CDR3 length: 14 residues. Unmatched junction bases numbered 5, after V lost 5 bases and J lost 2 bases. Germline V gene lookup returns CDR1 SEHNR and CDR2 FQNEAQ (reference sequence). CDR3 loop: CASSPTGSNTEAFF. The CDR3 DNA follows: TGTGCCAGCAGCCCGACAGGGAGTAACACTGAAGCTTTCTTT. Variable domain in full (rest from reference TRBV7-9 and TRBJ1-1): DTGVSQNPRHKITKRGQNVTFRCDPISEHNRLYWYRQTLGQGPEFLTYFQNEAQLEKSRLLSDRFSAERPKGSFSTLEIQRTEQGDSAMYLCASSPTGSNTEAFFGQGTRLTVV.

CDR3 in amino acids: CASSTRGEQYF. In DNA, the CDR3 is TGTGCCAGCAGCACCAGGGGCGAGCAGTACTTC. The chain has TRBV11-2 and TRBJ2-7; D is perhaps TRBD1 (6 bases). The CDR3 extends over 11 amino acids. Trimming took 5 bases from V and 6 from J, leaving 8 bases between them. The germline V gene has CDR1 SGHAT and CDR2 FQNNGV.

The rearrangement links TRBV29-1 to TRBJ1-2; D possibly corresponds to TRBD1 (5 bases). The V end lost 2 bases, the J end lost 8 bases, and 12 bases lay between the germline ends. CDR1 is SQVTM and CDR2 is ANQGSEA in the germline V gene. The length of the CDR3 is 12 residues. CDR3 sequence reads: CSVELRDKGYTF. The CDR3 DNA reads TGCAGCGTTGAACTCAGGGATAAAGGCTACACCTTC. Full variable domain (remainder filled in from reference TRBV29-1 and TRBJ1-2): SAVISQKPSRDICQRGTSLTIQCQVDSQVTMMFWYRQQPGQSLTLIATANQGSEATYESGFVIDKFPISRPNLTFSTLTVSNMSPEDSSIYLCSVELRDKGYTFGSGTRLTVV.

The gene calls are TRBV20-1 and TRBJ2-7; 12 bases match TRBD2. With V trimmed by 4 bases and J by 5 bases, 9 bases remained unmatched. Germline CDR1 is DFQATT and CDR2 is SNEGSKA (reference sequence). This CDR3 region has 15 residues. DNA for the CDR3: TGCAGTGCTAACACCCGGACTAGCGGGATCCACGAGCAGTACTTC. This translates into CSANTRTSGIHEQYF.

The chain is built from TRBV5-1 and TRBJ2-5, with D unclear. CDR3 length: 14 residues. Per germline, CDR1 SGHRS and CDR2 YFSETQ. Trimming took 4 bases from V and 1 from J, leaving 11 bases between them. CDR3: CASSEGRSQETQYF. CDR3 DNA: TGCGCCAGCAGCGAAGGACGGTCCCAAGAGACCCAGTACTTC. The whole variable domain, filled in from reference TRBV5-1 and TRBJ2-5, reads KAGVTQTPRYLIKTRGQQVTLSCSPISGHRSVSWYQQTPGQGLQFLFEYFSETQRNKGNFPGRFSGRQFSNSRSEMNVSTLELGDSALYLCASSEGRSQETQYFGPGTRLLVL.

The rearrangement links TRBV19 to TRBJ1-1; no clear D gene. Germline CDR1 is LNHDA and CDR2 is SQIVND (reference sequence). The CDR3 is 12 amino acids. V was shortened by 11 bases and J by 5 bases, with 15 bases between the two germline ends. In DNA form, the CDR3 reads TGTGCCGGTTCGGACGGGGTTACTGAAGCTTTCTTT. Translated: CAGSDGVTEAFF.

This clonotype appeared a single time. The chain recombines TRBV25-1 with TRBJ2-7; D not resolved. Trimming pared 7 bases from V and 4 bases from J, leaving 14 bases between. CDR1 and CDR2 from the germline V gene are MGHDK and SYGVNS. There are 13 residues in the CDR3. The CDR3 DNA sequence: TGTGCCAGCACAGGTGGCTACTCGTACGAGCAGTACTTC. Encoded protein: CASTGGYSYEQYF.

The rearrangement uses TRBV28 and TRBJ1-4; the D gene is possibly TRBD1 (6 bases). The CDR3 has 13 amino acids. The germline V and J ends were trimmed by 1 base and 6 bases, with 6 bases remaining between them. Germline-derived CDR1 and CDR2 are MDHEN and SYDVKM. The DNA for the CDR3 is TGTGCCAGCAGTTTATACAGGGATGAAAAACTGTTTTTT. Translation gives CASSLYRDEKLFF.

The chain recombines TRBV4-2 with TRBJ2-7; D not certain. Germline V lookup: CDR1 LGHNA, CDR2 YNFKEQ. This CDR3 spans 13 amino acids. V was cut by 0 bases and J by 3 bases, with 6 bases left in between. The CDR3 DNA follows: TGTGCCAGCAGCCAAGATAGAGTCTACGAGCAGTACTTC. It encodes CASSQDRVYEQYF.

The chain recombines TRBV9 with TRBJ2-1; TRBD1 matches 8 bases. There are 15 residues in the CDR3. After removal of 2 bases from V and 5 bases from J, the junction contained 6 bases not matched to a gene. The V gene's germline CDR1 is SGDLS and CDR2 YYNGEE. CDR3 region: CASSVRDRQHNEQFF. CDR3 bases: TGTGCCAGCAGCGTCCGGGACAGGCAACACAATGAGCAGTTCTTC.

This clonotype showed up just once. V gene TRBV3-1 combines with J gene TRBJ2-7; a weak D match, TRBD2 (5 bases). This CDR3 contains 17 residues. Trimming stripped 0 bases from V and 3 bases from J, with 18 bases between. Per the germline V gene, CDR1 is LGHDT and CDR2 is YNNKEL (reference sequence). CDR3 bases: TGTGCCAGCAGCCAAGACTTGGGTGCGGCAGGAGGCTACGAGCAGTACTTC. It yields the protein CASSQDLGAAGGYEQYF.

The rearrangement joins TRBV19 to TRBJ2-6, with 8 bases aligning to TRBD2. The CDR3 has 15 residues. Trimming removed 6 bases from V and 3 bases from J; junction bases left unmatched: 4. Germline V CDR1 and CDR2: LNHDA, SQIVND (reference sequence). The CDR3 sequence: CASSAGGYGANVLTF. As DNA, the CDR3 is TGTGCCAGTAGCGCGGGGGGTTATGGGGCCAACGTCCTGACTTTC.